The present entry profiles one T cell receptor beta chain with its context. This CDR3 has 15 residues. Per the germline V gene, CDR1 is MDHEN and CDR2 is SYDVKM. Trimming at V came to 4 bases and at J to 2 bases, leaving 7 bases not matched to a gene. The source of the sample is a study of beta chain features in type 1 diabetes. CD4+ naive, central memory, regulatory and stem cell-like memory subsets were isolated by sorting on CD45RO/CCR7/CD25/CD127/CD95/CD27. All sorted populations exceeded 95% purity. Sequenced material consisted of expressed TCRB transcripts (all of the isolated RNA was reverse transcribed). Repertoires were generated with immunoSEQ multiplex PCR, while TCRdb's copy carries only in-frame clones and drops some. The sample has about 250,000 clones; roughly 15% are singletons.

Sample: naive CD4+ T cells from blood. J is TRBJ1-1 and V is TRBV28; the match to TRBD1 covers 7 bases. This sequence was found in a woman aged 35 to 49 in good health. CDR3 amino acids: CASSSGDRVNTEAFF. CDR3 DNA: TGTGCCAGCAGTTCCGGGGACAGAGTAAACACTGAAGCTTTCTTT. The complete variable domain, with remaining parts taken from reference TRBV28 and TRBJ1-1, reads DVKVTQSSRYLVKRTGEKVFLECVQDMDHENMFWYRQDPGLGLRLIYFSYDVKMKEKGDIPEGYSVSREKKERFSLILESASTNQTSMYLCASSSGDRVNTEAFFGQGTRLTVV.